This T cell receptor beta chain was obtained from a study of CD8 T cells in ankylosing spondylitis. Broader study findings: Clones linked to disease were reported to show significant enrichment in matched ankylosing spondylitis synovial fluid. Blood of patients with ankylosing spondylitis appeared to be characterized by a TCR beta motif of about 8 highly homologous variants.

Notes on this clonotype: Antigen unknown.

TCR beta libraries were made by quantitative 5'-RACE with molecular barcodes. TCRdb analysed the 5' RACE reads with MiXCR anew, one entry per CDR3 protein. The sample has roughly 440,000 distinct CDR3 sequences, about a sixth seen once. Material: blood, either unsorted or a sorted T cell fraction (not recorded which). The sequence derives from a male donor with ankylosing spondylitis.

CDR3 coding DNA: TGTGCCAGCAGTTACTCTAGGGTAACCAGGGAGACCCAGTACTTC. Amino acids: CASSYSRVTRETQYF. This chain connects TRBV6-5 to TRBJ2-5; D uncertain. V lost 0 bases and J 5 bases, leaving 13 bases between the germline ends. Germline CDR1 and CDR2: MNHEY and SVGAGI. The CDR3 has 15 amino acids.